What follows describes a single T cell receptor (beta chain). The sample is drawn from a study of type 1 regulatory T cells. Study context: T-allo10 is a Tr1-enriched, alloantigen-specific CD4 T cell product made in vitro.

A single record per CDR3 protein comes from TCRdb applying MiXCR to the reads. The sample includes 90,000 to 100,000 distinct CDR3 sequences, roughly 28% of them seen just once. This CDR3 has 15 amino acids. Germline V CDR1 and CDR2: SGHNT, YYREEE (reference sequence). V was cut by 4 bases and J by 6 bases, with 17 bases left in between. Sequencing input: CD4+ T cells, either the whole sample or a sorted fraction (not recorded which). The receptor was isolated from a human donor in good health. The gene calls are TRBV5-4 and TRBJ2-4; tentative D call: TRBD1 (6 bases). DNA for the CDR3: TGTGCCAGCAGCAACCCCGGGACACGCTCAAACATTCAGTACTTC. Its translation is CASSNPGTRSNIQYF. Complete variable domain (other parts from reference TRBV5-4 and TRBJ2-4): ETGVTQSPTHLIKTRGQQVTLRCSSQSGHNTVSWYQQALGQGPQFIFQYYREEENGRGNFPPRFSGLQFPNYSSELNVNALELDDSALYLCASSNPGTRSNIQYFGAGTRLSVL.